A selection of T cell receptor beta chains follows, all from one sample in a study of shared clonotypes between healthy human individuals. Clones were read by immunoSEQ multiplex PCR, and TCRdb kept only the in-frame ones, dropping some. The repertoire holds approximately 620,000 clones, with almost 97% as singletons. What was sequenced was naive CD4+ T cells sorted from blood. The receptors stem from a woman under 40 in good health. Both conserved end residues are part of each CDR3. A D gene is named only where the DNA matches it firmly. Rows give clone size only sometimes, using once, few, many, or a class for an expanded clone.

V	D	J	size	CDR3	DNA
TRBV5-4	-	TRBJ2-7	-	CASSSLGDTYEQYF	TGTGCCAGCAGCTCCCTAGGGGACACCTACGAGCAGTACTTC
TRBV19	-	TRBJ2-5	-	CASSQQGGETQYF	TGTGCCAGTAGCCAACAGGGAGGAGAGACCCAGTACTTC
TRBV28	-	TRBJ2-1	-	CASSTKTQGIDEQFF	TGTGCCAGCAGTACCAAAACCCAGGGGATCGATGAGCAGTTCTTC
TRBV5-1	-	TRBJ2-3	-	CASSLEGADTQYF	TGCGCCAGCAGCTTGGAAGGTGCAGATACGCAGTATTTT
TRBV6-4	TRBD1	TRBJ2-3	-	CASSDPGQGSDTQYF	TGTGCCAGCAGTGACCCTGGACAGGGTTCAGATACGCAGTATTTT
TRBV6-5	-	TRBJ1-1	-	CASRTRVNTEAFF	TGTGCCAGCAGGACCCGGGTGAACACTGAAGCTTTCTTT
TRBV10-1	-	TRBJ2-1	-	CASSRDRGSLAGASEQFF	TGCGCCAGCAGCCGGGACAGGGGTTCACTAGCGGGAGCGAGTGAGCAGTTCTTC
TRBV2	-	TRBJ1-5	-	CASSEEGRTNQPQHF	TGTGCCAGCAGTGAGGAGGGCCGAACCAATCAGCCCCAGCATTTT
TRBV9	TRBD1	TRBJ2-1	-	CASSRRRDSSDEQFF	TGTGCCAGCAGTCGAAGACGGGACAGTTCGGATGAGCAGTTCTTC
TRBV28	TRBD2	TRBJ2-3	-	CASSSMAGGHTQYF	TGTGCCAGCAGTTCGATGGCGGGAGGGCATACGCAGTATTTT
TRBV27	-	TRBJ1-4	-	CASSFNSHEKLFF	TGTGCCAGCAGTTTTAACTCTCATGAAAAACTGTTTTTT
TRBV5-1	-	TRBJ2-7	-	CASSQGESYEQYF	TGCGCCAGCAGCCAGGGAGAATCCTACGAGCAGTACTTC
TRBV27	-	TRBJ2-1	-	CASSFPGRAINEQFF	TGTGCCAGCAGTTTCCCGGGCAGGGCAATCAATGAGCAGTTCTTC
TRBV12-5	-	TRBJ2-1	-	CASGLGYSGSSYNEQFF	TGTGCTAGTGGTTTGGGGTATAGCGGCAGCTCCTACAATGAGCAGTTCTTC
TRBV2	-	TRBJ1-3	-	CASSEDSSGNTIYF	TGTGCCAGCAGTGAAGACAGCTCTGGAAACACCATATATTTT
TRBV4-1	-	TRBJ2-1	-	CASSPPMKGRNEQFF	TGCGCCAGCAGCCCCCCAATGAAAGGGAGAAACGAGCAGTTCTTC
TRBV13	-	TRBJ1-2	-	CASTERGGLRYGYTF	TGTGCCAGCACTGAACGGGGGGGGCTACGCTATGGCTACACCTTC
TRBV5-8	-	TRBJ2-5	-	CASSFPPGDQETQYF	TGTGCCAGCAGCTTCCCCCCTGGGGACCAAGAGACCCAGTACTTC
TRBV27	-	TRBJ2-2	-	CASSPRGETGELFF	TGTGCCAGCAGTCCTAGGGGGGAGACCGGGGAGCTGTTTTTT
TRBV7-9	TRBD1	TRBJ1-4	-	CASTRFRVQGATNEKLFF	TGTGCCAGCACCCGCTTTAGGGTCCAGGGGGCAACTAATGAAAAACTGTTTTTT
TRBV7-9	-	TRBJ1-1	-	CASSLGRTEAFF	TGTGCCAGCAGCTTAGGAAGGACTGAAGCTTTCTTT
TRBV29-1	-	TRBJ1-1	-	CSVSPASNTEAFF	TGCAGCGTATCTCCGGCATCGAACACTGAAGCTTTCTTT
TRBV27	-	TRBJ2-5	-	CASSLSPRQGMGTQYF	TGTGCCAGCAGTTTATCCCCCCGGCAGGGGATGGGGACCCAGTACTTC
TRBV10-3	-	TRBJ2-2	-	CAIGGFGELFF	TGTGCCATCGGGGGATTCGGGGAGCTGTTTTTT
TRBV6-1	TRBD1	TRBJ2-7	-	CAVTGGISYEQYF	TGTGCCGTGACAGGGGGGATCTCCTACGAGCAGTACTTC
TRBV7-7	-	TRBJ1-3	-	CASSPRGDGNTIYF	TGTGCCAGCAGCCCGAGGGGGGACGGAAACACCATATATTTT
TRBV6-5	-	TRBJ1-1	-	CASSYQTGPTEAFF	TGTGCCAGCAGTTACCAAACAGGGCCCACTGAAGCTTTCTTT
TRBV2	-	TRBJ1-2	once	CASSVRDFPHGYTF	TGTGCCAGCAGCGTCCGGGACTTTCCTCATGGCTACACCTTC
TRBV21-1	-	TRBJ2-2	-	CASKKLRQGAGGELFF	TGTGCCAGCAAGAAACTAAGACAGGGGGCAGGCGGGGAGCTGTTTTTT
TRBV29-1	-	TRBJ2-4	-	CSVQNTAKNIQYF	TGCAGCGTACAGAATACAGCCAAAAACATTCAGTACTTC
TRBV28	TRBD2	TRBJ2-7	-	CASRQPAGVEQYF	TGTGCCAGCAGGCAGCCCGCGGGGGTGGAGCAGTACTTC
TRBV27	-	TRBJ2-7	-	CASSFQGPIYEQYF	TGTGCCAGCAGTTTCCAGGGCCCCATCTACGAGCAGTACTTC
TRBV5-1	TRBD2	TRBJ2-7	-	CASSLGAGEAEQYF	TGCGCCAGCAGCTTGGGGGCGGGAGAGGCCGAGCAGTACTTC
TRBV5-4	-	TRBJ2-4	-	CASSLVAGASKNIQYF	TGTGCCAGCAGCTTGGTTGCGGGGGCTTCCAAAAACATTCAGTACTTC
TRBV10-1	-	TRBJ2-7	-	CASSPGASYEQYF	TGCGCCAGCAGTCCGGGAGCCTCCTACGAGCAGTACTTC
TRBV28	-	TRBJ2-7	-	CASSFSFWEQYF	TGTGCCAGCAGTTTCTCCTTCTGGGAGCAGTACTTC
TRBV29-1	TRBD1	TRBJ1-1	few	CSVVAMGQVNTEAFF	TGCAGCGTTGTTGCGATGGGACAGGTGAACACTGAAGCTTTCTTT
TRBV28	TRBD1	TRBJ1-1	-	CASSLGTGRTEAFF	TGTGCCAGCAGTTTAGGGACAGGGCGCACTGAAGCTTTCTTT
TRBV28	TRBD1	TRBJ1-1	-	CASSSTGQGNTEAFF	TGTGCCAGCAGTTCTACGGGACAGGGGAACACTGAAGCTTTCTTT
TRBV7-3	TRBD2	TRBJ2-1	-	CASSPNTAGYNEQFF	TGTGCCAGCAGCCCAAATACAGCGGGGTACAATGAGCAGTTCTTC
TRBV10-3	TRBD2	TRBJ2-5	-	CAISESGGDQETQYF	TGTGCCATCAGTGAGAGTGGGGGGGACCAAGAGACCCAGTACTTC
TRBV6-5	-	TRBJ2-1	-	CASSYSNEQFF	TGTGCCAGCAGTTACTCGAATGAGCAGTTCTTC
TRBV6-6	-	TRBJ1-1	-	CASSSDTLTGAFF	TGTGCCAGCAGTTCGGACACCCTGACGGGGGCTTTCTTT
TRBV28	-	TRBJ1-1	-	CASSLAPGGGGTEAFF	TGTGCCAGCAGTTTGGCCCCGGGGGGAGGGGGAACCGAAGCTTTCTTT
TRBV27	TRBD1	TRBJ1-2	once	CASRNNLRGREGYTF	TGTGCCAGCAGAAACAACCTCAGGGGGCGGGAGGGCTACACCTTC
TRBV5-1	-	TRBJ2-7	-	CASSLGLRGTSSYEQYF	TGCGCCAGCAGCTTGGGTCTTAGAGGGACGAGCTCCTACGAGCAGTACTTC
TRBV11-2	TRBD1	TRBJ1-1	-	CASSSDRVGTEAFF	TGTGCCAGCAGCTCCGACAGGGTTGGCACTGAAGCTTTCTTT
TRBV5-4	-	TRBJ2-7	-	CASSLGGQSYEQYF	TGTGCCAGCAGCTTGGGGGGACAATCCTACGAGCAGTACTTC
TRBV5-4	TRBD2	TRBJ2-5	once	CASSLIGTSGSLGETQYF	TGTGCCAGCAGCTTGATCGGGACTAGCGGGAGTTTGGGAGAGACCCAGTACTTC
TRBV7-3	-	TRBJ2-5	-	CASSVAGAGETQYF	TGTGCCAGCAGCGTCGCAGGGGCAGGGGAGACCCAGTACTTC
TRBV5-6	TRBD1	TRBJ1-6	-	CASSLQQGGNPPLHF	TGTGCCAGCAGCTTGCAACAGGGGGGCAATCCTCCCCTCCACTTT
TRBV7-9	-	TRBJ1-1	-	CASSRDSGITEAFF	TGTGCCAGCAGTCGCGATTCCGGGATCACTGAAGCTTTCTTT
TRBV5-6	TRBD2	TRBJ2-1	-	CASRSGGVTYNEQFF	TGTGCCAGCAGGTCCGGGGGGGTAACCTACAATGAGCAGTTCTTC
TRBV10-3	-	TRBJ2-1	-	CAISRGGSSYNEQFF	TGTGCCATCAGCCGAGGGGGAAGCTCCTACAATGAGCAGTTCTTC